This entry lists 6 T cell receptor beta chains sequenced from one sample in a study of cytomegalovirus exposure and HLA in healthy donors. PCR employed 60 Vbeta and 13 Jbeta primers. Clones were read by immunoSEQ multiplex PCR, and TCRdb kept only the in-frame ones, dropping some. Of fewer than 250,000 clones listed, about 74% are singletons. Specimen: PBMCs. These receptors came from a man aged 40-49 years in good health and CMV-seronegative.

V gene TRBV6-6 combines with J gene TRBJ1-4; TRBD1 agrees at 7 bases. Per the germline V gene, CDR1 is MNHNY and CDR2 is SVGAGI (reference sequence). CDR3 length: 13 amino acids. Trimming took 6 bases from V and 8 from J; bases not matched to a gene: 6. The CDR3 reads CASRGTELEKLFF. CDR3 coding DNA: TGTGCCAGCAGAGGGACAGAGCTAGAAAAACTGTTTTTT.

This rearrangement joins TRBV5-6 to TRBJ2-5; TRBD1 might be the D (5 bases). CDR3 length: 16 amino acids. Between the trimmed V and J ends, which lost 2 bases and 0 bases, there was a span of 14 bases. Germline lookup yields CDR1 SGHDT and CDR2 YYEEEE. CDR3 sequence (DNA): TGTGCCAGCAGCTTACAGGCCGCCGTATACCAAGAGACCCAGTACTTC. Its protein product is CASSLQAAVYQETQYF.

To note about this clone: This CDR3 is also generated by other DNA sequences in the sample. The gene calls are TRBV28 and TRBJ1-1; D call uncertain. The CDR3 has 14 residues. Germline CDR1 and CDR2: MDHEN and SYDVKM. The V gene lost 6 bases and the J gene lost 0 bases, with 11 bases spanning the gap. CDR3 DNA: TGTGCCAGCAGAACGGGAGACCTGAACACTGAAGCTTTCTTT. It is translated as CASRTGDLNTEAFF. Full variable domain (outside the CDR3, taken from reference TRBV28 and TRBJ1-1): DVKVTQSSRYLVKRTGEKVFLECVQDMDHENMFWYRQDPGLGLRLIYFSYDVKMKEKGDIPEGYSVSREKKERFSLILESASTNQTSMYLCASRTGDLNTEAFFGQGTRLTVV.

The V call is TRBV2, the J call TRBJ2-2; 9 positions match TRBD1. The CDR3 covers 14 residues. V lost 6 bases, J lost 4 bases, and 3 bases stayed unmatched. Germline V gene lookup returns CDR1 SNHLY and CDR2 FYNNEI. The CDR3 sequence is CASREDRGTGELFF. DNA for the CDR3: TGTGCCAGCAGGGAGGACAGGGGCACCGGGGAGCTGTTTTTT.

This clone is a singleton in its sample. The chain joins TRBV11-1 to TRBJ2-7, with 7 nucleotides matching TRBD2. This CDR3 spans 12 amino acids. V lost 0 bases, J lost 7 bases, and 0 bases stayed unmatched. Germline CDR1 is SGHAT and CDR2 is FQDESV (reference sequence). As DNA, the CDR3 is TGTGCCAGCAGCTTAGCAGCGGGGGAGCAGTACTTC. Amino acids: CASSLAAGEQYF.

The CDR3 nucleotides are TGTGCCAGCAGCTTAGATGTGACAGGGAACTATGGCTACACCTTC. Its translation: CASSLDVTGNYGYTF. The rearrangement uses TRBV7-8 and TRBJ1-2; 7 bases line up with TRBD1. This CDR3 has 15 amino acids. The V and J ends lost 1 base and 2 bases, in that order; junction bases with no gene match: 4. Germline CDR1 and CDR2: SGHVS and FQNEAQ.